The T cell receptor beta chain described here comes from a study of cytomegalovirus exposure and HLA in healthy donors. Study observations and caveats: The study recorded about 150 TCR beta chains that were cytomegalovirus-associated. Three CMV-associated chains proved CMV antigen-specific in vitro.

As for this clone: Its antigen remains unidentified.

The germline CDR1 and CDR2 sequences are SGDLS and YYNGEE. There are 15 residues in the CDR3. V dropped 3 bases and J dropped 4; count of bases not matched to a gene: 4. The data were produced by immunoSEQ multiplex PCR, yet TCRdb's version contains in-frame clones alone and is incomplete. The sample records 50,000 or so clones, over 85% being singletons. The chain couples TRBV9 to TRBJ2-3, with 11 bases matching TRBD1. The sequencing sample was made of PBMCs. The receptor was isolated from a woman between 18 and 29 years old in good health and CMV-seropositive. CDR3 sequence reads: CASSAMGQGADTQYF. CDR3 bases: TGTGCCAGCAGCGCCATGGGACAGGGGGCAGATACGCAGTATTTT.